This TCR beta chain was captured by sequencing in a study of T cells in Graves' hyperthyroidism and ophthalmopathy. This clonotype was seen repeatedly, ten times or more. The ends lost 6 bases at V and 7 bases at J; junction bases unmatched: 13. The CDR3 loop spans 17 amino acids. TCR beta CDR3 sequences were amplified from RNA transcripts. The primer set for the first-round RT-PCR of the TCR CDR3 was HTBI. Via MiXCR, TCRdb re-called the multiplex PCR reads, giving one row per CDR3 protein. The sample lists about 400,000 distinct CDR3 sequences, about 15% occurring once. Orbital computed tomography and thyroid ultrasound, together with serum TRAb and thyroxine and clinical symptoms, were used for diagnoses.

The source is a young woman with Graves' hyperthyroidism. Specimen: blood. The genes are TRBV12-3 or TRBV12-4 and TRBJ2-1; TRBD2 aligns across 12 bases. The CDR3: CASSRLAGVGYTNEQFF. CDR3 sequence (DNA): TGTGCCAGCAGCAGACTAGCGGGAGTGGGTTATACTAATGAGCAGTTCTTC.